This TCR beta chain was identified during a study of CD4 T cells in relation to SARS-CoV-2 and coronaviruses. Notes on the study in general: No crossreactivity against non-spike viral proteins was tested here.

Unexposed donor CD4+ T cells date from about 2011-2018, before the COVID-19 pandemic. The cells were cultured for about ten days before CD4+ T cells were isolated. As cell numbers allowed, unexposed-donor CD4+ T cells faced SARS-CoV-2 S/N and four cold-coronavirus spikes. The assay was immunoSEQ multiplex PCR, and TCRdb's table has in-frame clones only and misses some. The sample records under 20,000 clones, about 80% being singletons. Germline CDR1 is SGHTA and CDR2 is FQGNSA. V lost 5 bases and J lost 5; bases outside the gene matches: 9. The CDR3 loop spans 16 amino acids. Worth noting for this clone: Antigen unknown.

The source of this sequence is a human donor in good health. The V call is TRBV7-2, the J call TRBJ2-1, with 10 bases fitting TRBD2. Sequencing was carried out using CD4+ T cells from PBMCs, cultured in vitro. In nucleotides, the CDR3 is TGTGCCAGCAGCATCATTAGCGGGGGGCGTAACAATGAGCAGTTCTTC. Translated, it gives CASSIISGGRNNEQFF.